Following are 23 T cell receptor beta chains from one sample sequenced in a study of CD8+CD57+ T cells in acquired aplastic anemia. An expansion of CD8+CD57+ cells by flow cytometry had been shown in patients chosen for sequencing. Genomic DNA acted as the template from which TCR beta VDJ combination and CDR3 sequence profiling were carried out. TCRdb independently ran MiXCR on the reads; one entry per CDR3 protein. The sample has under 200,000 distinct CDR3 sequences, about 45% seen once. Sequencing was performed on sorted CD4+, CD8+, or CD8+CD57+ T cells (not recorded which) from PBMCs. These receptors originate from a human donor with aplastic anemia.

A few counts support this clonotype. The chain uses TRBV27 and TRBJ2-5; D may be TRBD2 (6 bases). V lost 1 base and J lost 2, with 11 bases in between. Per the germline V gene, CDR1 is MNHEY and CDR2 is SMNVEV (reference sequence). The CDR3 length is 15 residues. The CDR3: CASSLLGGTQETQYF. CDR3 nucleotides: TGTGCCAGCAGTTTATTAGGAGGGACGCAAGAGACCCAGTACTTC.

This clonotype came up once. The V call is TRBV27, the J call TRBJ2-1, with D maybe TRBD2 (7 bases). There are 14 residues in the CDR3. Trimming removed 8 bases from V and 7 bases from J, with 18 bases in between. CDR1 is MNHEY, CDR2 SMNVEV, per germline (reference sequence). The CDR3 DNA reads TGTGCCAGCGGAAGGGCGGGGGCGCAAAATGAGCAGTTCTTC. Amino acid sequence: CASGRAGAQNEQFF.

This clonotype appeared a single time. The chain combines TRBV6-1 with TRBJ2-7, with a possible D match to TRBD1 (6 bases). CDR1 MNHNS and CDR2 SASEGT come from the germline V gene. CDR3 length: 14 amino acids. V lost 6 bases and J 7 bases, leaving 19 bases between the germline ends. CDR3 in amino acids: CASSSGTPRWEQYF. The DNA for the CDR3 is TGTGCCAGCAGCTCCGGGACACCACGTTGGGAGCAGTACTTC.

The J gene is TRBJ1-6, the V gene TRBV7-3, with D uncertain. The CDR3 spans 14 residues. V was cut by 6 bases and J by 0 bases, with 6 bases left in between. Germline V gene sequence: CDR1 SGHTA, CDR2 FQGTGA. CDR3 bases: TGTGCCAGCAGGAACAGCTCCTATAATTCACCCCTCCACTTT. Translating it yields CASRNSSYNSPLHF. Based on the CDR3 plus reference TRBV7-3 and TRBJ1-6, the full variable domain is GAGVSQTPSNKVTEKGKYVELRCDPISGHTALYWYRQSLGQGPEFLIYFQGTGAADDSGLPNDRFFAVRPEGSVSTLKIQRTERGDSAVYLCASRNSSYNSPLHFGNGTRLTVT.

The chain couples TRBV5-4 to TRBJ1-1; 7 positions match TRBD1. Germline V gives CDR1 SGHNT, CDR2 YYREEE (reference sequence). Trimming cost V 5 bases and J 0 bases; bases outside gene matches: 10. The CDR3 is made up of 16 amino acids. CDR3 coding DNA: TGTGCCAGCAGTACCAACGTGGACAGGATGAACACTGAAGCTTTCTTT. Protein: CASSTNVDRMNTEAFF.

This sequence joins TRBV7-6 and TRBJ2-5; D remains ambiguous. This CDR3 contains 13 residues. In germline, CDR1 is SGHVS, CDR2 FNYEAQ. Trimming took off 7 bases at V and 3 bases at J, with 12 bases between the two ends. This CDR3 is CASNPGTKETQYF. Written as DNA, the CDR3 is TGTGCCAGCAACCCCGGAACGAAAGAGACCCAGTACTTC.

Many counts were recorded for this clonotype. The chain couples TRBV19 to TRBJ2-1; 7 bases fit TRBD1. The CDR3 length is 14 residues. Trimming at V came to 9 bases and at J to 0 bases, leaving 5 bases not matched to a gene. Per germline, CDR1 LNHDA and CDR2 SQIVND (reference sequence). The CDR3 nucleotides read TGTGCCAGGCAGGGGGTTTGCTCCTACAATGAGCAGTTCTTC. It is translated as CARQGVCSYNEQFF.

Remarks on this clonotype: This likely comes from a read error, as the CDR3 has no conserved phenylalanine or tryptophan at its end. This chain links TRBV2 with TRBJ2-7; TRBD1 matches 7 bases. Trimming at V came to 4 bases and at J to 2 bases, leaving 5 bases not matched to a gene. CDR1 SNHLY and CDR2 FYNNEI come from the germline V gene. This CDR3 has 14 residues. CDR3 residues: CASSGQGGPYEQYC. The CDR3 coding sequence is TGTGCCAGCAGTGGACAGGGCGGCCCCTACGAGCAGTACTGC.

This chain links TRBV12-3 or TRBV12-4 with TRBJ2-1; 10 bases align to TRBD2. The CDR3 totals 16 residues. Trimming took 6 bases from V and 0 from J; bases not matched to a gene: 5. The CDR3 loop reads CASSWTSGYSYNEQFF. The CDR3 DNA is TGTGCCAGCAGCTGGACTAGCGGCTACTCCTACAATGAGCAGTTCTTC.

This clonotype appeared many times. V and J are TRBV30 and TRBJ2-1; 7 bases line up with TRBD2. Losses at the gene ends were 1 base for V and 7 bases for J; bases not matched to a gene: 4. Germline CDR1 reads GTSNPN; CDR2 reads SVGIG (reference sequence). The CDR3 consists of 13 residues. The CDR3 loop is CAWSGTRPNEQFF. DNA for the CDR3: TGTGCCTGGAGTGGGACTAGACCTAATGAGCAGTTCTTC.

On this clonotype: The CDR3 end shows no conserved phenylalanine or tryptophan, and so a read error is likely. For the CDR3, the DNA is TGTGCCAGCAGCCAGGCAGGGGGCATAACTGAAGCTTTCCTT. It specifies CASSQAGGITEAFL. The gene calls are TRBV14 and TRBJ1-1; 8 bases fit TRBD1. V trimming: 3 bases; J trimming: 5 bases; junction bases outside the gene matches: 5. The CDR3 runs 14 residues. The germline CDR1 and CDR2 sequences are SGHDN and FVKESK.

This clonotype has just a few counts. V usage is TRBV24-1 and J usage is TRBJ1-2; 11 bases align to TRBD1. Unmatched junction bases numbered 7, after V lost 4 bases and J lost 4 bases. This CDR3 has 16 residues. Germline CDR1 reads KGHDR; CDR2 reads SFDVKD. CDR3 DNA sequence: TGTGCCACCAGTGACTCTGGACAGGGGGCGTTCTATGGCTACACCTTC. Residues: CATSDSGQGAFYGYTF.

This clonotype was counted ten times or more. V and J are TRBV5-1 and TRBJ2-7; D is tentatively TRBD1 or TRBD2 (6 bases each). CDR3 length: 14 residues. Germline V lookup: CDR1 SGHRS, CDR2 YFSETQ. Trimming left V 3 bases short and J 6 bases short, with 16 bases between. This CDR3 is CASSSGTGAGEQYF. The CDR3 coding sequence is TGCGCCAGCAGCTCCGGGACGGGGGCCGGCGAGCAGTACTTC.

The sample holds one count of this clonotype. CDR3 coding DNA: TGTGCCACCAGCACCAGATCCCTCGCCGGGGAGCTGTTTTTT. Translation: CATSTRSLAGELFF. The chain is built from TRBV15 and TRBJ2-2; D is unresolved. Looked up from germline, CDR1 is LNHNV and CDR2 is YYDKDF (reference sequence). V shed 4 bases and J shed 6 bases, with 12 bases lying between them. The CDR3 is 14 residues long.

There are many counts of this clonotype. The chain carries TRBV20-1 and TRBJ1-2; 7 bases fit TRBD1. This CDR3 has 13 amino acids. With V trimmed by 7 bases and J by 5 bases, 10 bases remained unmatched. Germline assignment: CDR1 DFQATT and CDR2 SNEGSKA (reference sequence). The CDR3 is CSGLTGTVYGYTF. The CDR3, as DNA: TGCAGTGGTTTGACTGGGACAGTTTATGGCTACACCTTC.

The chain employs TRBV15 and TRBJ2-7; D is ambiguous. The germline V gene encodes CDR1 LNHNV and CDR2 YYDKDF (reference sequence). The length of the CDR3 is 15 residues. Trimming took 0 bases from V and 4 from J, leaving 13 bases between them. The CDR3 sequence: CATSRDPSPHYEQYF. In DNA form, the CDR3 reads TGTGCCACCAGCAGAGATCCTTCCCCTCATTACGAGCAGTACTTC.

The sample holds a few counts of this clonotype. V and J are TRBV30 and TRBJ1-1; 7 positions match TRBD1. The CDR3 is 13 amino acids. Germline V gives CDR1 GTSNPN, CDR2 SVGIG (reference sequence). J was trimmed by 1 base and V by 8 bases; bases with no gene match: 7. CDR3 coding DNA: TGTGCCGGGTCAGGGGGTAAGAACACTGAAGCTTTCTTT. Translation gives CAGSGGKNTEAFF.

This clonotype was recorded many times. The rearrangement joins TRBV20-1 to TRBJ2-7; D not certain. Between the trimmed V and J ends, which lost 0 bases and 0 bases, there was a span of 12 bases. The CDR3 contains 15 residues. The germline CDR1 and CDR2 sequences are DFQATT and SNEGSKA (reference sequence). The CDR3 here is CSARDDGQVSYEQYF. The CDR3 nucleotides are TGCAGTGCTAGAGATGACGGCCAGGTCTCCTACGAGCAGTACTTC.

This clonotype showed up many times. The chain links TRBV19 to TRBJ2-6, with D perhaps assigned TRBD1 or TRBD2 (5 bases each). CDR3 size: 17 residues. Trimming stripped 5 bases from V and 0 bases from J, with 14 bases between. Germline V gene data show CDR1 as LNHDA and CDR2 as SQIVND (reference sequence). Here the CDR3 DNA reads TGTGCCAGTAGTGCGTGGGACGTCCCCTCTGGGGCCAACGTCCTGACTTTC. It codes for CASSAWDVPSGANVLTF.

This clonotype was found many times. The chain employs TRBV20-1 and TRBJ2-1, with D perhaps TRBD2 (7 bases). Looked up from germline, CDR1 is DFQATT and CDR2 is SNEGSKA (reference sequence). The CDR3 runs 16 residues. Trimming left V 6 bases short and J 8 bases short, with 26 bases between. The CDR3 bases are TGCAGTGCCGCGCCTCTAGCGGACAGACTGCGGGATGAGCAGTTCTTC. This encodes CSAAPLADRLRDEQFF.

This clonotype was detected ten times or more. The chain's CDR3 is CASSYSSVQGVYGYTF. The CDR3 DNA follows: TGTGCCAGCAGTTACAGCTCCGTGCAGGGTGTATATGGCTACACCTTC. V gene TRBV6-5 combines with J gene TRBJ1-2, with D maybe TRBD1 (5 bases). Trimming removed 2 bases at V and 5 bases at J, with 18 bases between. Germline V gene lookup returns CDR1 MNHEY and CDR2 SVGAGI. The CDR3 length is 16 residues.

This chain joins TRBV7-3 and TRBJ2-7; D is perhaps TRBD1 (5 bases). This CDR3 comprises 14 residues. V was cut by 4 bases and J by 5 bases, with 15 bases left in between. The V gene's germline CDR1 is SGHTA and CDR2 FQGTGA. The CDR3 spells CASSSYYKDNEQYF. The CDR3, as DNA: TGTGCCAGCAGCTCCTACTACAAGGACAACGAGCAGTACTTC.

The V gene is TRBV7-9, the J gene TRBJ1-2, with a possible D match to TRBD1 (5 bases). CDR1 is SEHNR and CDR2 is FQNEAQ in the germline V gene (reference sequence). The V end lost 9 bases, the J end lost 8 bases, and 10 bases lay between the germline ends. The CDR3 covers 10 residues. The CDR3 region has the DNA TGTGCCAGTGGGGGGTACGGCTACACCTTC. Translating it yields CASGGYGYTF.